One and the same sample provided the 24 T cell receptor beta chains below, sequenced in a study of regulatory T cells in long-lasting Graves disease. The time point denotes: persistent/refractory GD, antithyroid drugs over 5 years with positive TRAb. From PBMCs, RNA was extracted and then used to make the TCR library. Arm-PCR of CDR3 regions and iRepertoire HTBI primers were the basis on which TCR beta libraries were built. A single record per CDR3 protein comes from TCRdb applying MiXCR to the multiplex PCR reads. The sample has 420,000 or so distinct CDR3 sequences; around a quarter are singletons. The source material was peripheral blood mononuclear cells (PBMCs), sampled when the disease was refractory, from a patient treated with antithyroid drugs. These receptors came from a female donor with Graves disease.

A few counts support this clonotype. This chain uses TRBV10-3 with TRBJ1-1; 7 bases are a match to TRBD1. The V segment lost 10 bases and the J segment 0 bases; nucleotides outside the gene matches: 8. This CDR3 has 14 residues. Germline V gene sequence: CDR1 ENHRY, CDR2 SYGVKD. CDR3 loop: CATSPGTVNTEAFF. CDR3 DNA sequence: TGTGCCACCTCGCCCGGGACAGTGAACACTGAAGCTTTCTTT.

Many counts were recorded for this clonotype. The chain recombines TRBV24-1 with TRBJ1-1; 8 nucleotides agree with TRBD1. Looked up from germline, CDR1 is KGHDR and CDR2 is SFDVKD. J was trimmed by 1 base and V by 5 bases; bases with no gene match: 5. The CDR3 length is 15 residues. The CDR3 DNA reads TGTGCCACCAGTGGCAGACAGGGGACGAACACTGAAGCTTTCTTT. Translating it yields CATSGRQGTNTEAFF.

This clonotype was seen ten or more times. This chain joins TRBV2 and TRBJ2-5, with D perhaps being TRBD1 or TRBD2 (5 bases each). The germline gives CDR1 SNHLY, CDR2 FYNNEI. The CDR3 consists of 15 residues. Trimming cost V 7 bases and J 4 bases, with 19 bases left between them. The CDR3: CASNVRTRGAETQYF. CDR3 bases: TGTGCCAGCAATGTTAGGACACGGGGAGCAGAGACCCAGTACTTC.

V and J are TRBV20-1 and TRBJ2-5, with 14 bases matching TRBD2. After removal of 5 bases from V and 7 bases from J, the junction contained 12 bases not matched to a gene. CDR1 DFQATT and CDR2 SNEGSKA come from the germline V gene (reference sequence). CDR3 length: 16 amino acids. The CDR3 loop is CSAPRGTSGSLATQYF. In nucleotides, the CDR3 is TGCAGTGCTCCCCGGGGGACTAGCGGGAGCCTCGCGACCCAGTACTTC.

The chain uses TRBV5-1 and TRBJ1-3, with unresolved D. Per germline, CDR1 SGHRS and CDR2 YFSETQ. This CDR3 is built from 15 residues. V was pared by 4 bases and J by 0 bases, with 11 bases between. CDR3 in DNA: TGCGCCAGCAGCCCAGAAGGGTTCTCTGGAAACACCATATATTTT. It translates to CASSPEGFSGNTIYF.

In this sample, this clonotype turned up many times. This chain links TRBV2 with TRBJ2-5; 7 bases match TRBD1. The CDR3 has 13 amino acids. Germline CDR1 reads SNHLY; CDR2 reads FYNNEI. Trimming at V came to 4 bases and at J to 5 bases, leaving 4 bases not matched to a gene. CDR3 nucleotide sequence: TGTGCCAGCAGTGTCTACAGGGGTGAGACCCAGTACTTC. Its protein product is CASSVYRGETQYF.

This clonotype was seen ten or more times. The V and J genes are TRBV29-1 and TRBJ1-5; 7 bases are a match to TRBD1. This CDR3 region has 15 residues. The germline gives CDR1 SQVTM, CDR2 ANQGSEA. Trimming at V came to 4 bases and at J to 5 bases, leaving 11 bases not matched to a gene. The CDR3 bases are TGCAGCGTTGCACTTGCGACAGGGTCCGATCAGCCCCAGCATTTT. Amino acid sequence: CSVALATGSDQPQHF.

A few counts support this clonotype. The chain is built from TRBV27 and TRBJ1-2; 9 bases map to TRBD1. The length of the CDR3 is 15 residues. Germline CDR1 MNHEY, CDR2 SMNVEV (reference sequence). V was clipped by 3 bases and J by 4 bases; unmatched bases: 6. The CDR3 DNA reads as TGTGCCAGCAGTTTGGGACAGGGAAAGGGCTATGGCTACACCTTC. Translating gives CASSLGQGKGYGYTF.

V usage is TRBV7-2 and J usage is TRBJ2-6; 7 bases match TRBD1. Germline CDR1 is SGHTA and CDR2 is FQGNSA. This CDR3 spans 16 amino acids. The V and J ends lost 0 bases and 4 bases, in that order; junction bases with no gene match: 3. CDR3 coding DNA: TGTGCCAGCAGCTTAGCGACAGGGACCGGGGCCAACGTCCTGACTTTC. The encoded protein is CASSLATGTGANVLTF.

Of note for this clonotype: A much larger clone lies one base from this, so it may be a read error. The rearrangement joins TRBV19 to TRBJ1-4, with a tentative D call TRBD1 (5 bases). The CDR3 sequence is 12 residues long. V shed 9 bases and J shed 4 bases, with 9 bases lying between them. The germline V gene has CDR1 LNHDA and CDR2 SQIVND (reference sequence). The CDR3 here is CASREYNEKLFF. DNA of the CDR3: TGTGCCAGCAGGGAATATAATGAAAAACTGTTTTTT.

This clonotype was seen a few times. The rearrangement links TRBV7-9 to TRBJ2-5; D perhaps matches TRBD2 (5 bases). Trimming pared 1 base from V and 1 base from J, leaving 16 bases between. This CDR3 has 17 residues. Germline CDR1 is SEHNR and CDR2 is FQNEAQ (reference sequence). The CDR3 bases are TGTGCCAGCAGCTTAGGGGCCCGGGCGGGCCTCCAAGAGACCCAGTACTTC. It yields the protein CASSLGARAGLQETQYF.

The DNA of the CDR3 is TGTGCCAGCAGCCCCTTGGGGGCAAACACTGAAGCTTTCTTT. Translated: CASSPLGANTEAFF. The chain combines TRBV9 with TRBJ1-1; the D gene is possibly TRBD1 (6 bases). This CDR3 has 14 residues. Deletions cut 4 bases from V and 2 bases from J, with 12 bases between. Germline values: CDR1 SGDLS, CDR2 YYNGEE.

Turning to this clonotype: A much larger clonotype is one base distant, so this may be a read error. This sequence joins TRBV28 and TRBJ2-7, with D tentatively TRBD1 or TRBD2 (5 bases each). The V gene lost 4 bases and the J gene lost 2 bases, with 6 bases spanning the gap. The germline V gene has CDR1 MDHEN and CDR2 SYDVKM. CDR3 length: 12 residues. The CDR3 is CASSWDPYEQYF. CDR3 coding DNA: TGTGCCAGCAGTTGGGACCCCTACGAGCAGTACTTC.

The CDR3 DNA is TGCAGTGCTTTACAGGGGGCGGGTCAGCCCCAGCATTTT. Translation gives CSALQGAGQPQHF. The chain combines TRBV20-1 with TRBJ1-5, with 9 bases identical to TRBD1. CDR1 is DFQATT and CDR2 is SNEGSKA in the germline V gene (reference sequence). V trimming: 5 bases; J trimming: 6 bases; junction bases outside the gene matches: 5. The CDR3 is made up of 13 amino acids.

The rearrangement joins TRBV28 to TRBJ2-3; D is unclear. This CDR3 region has 15 residues. Germline V gene lookup returns CDR1 MDHEN and CDR2 SYDVKM. V was pared by 0 bases and J by 2 bases, with 9 bases between. CDR3 nucleotides: TGTGCCAGCAGTTTATGGGCAGCCGACACAGATACGCAGTATTTT. Amino acids: CASSLWAADTDTQYF.

This chain connects TRBV4-1 to TRBJ2-7, with D maybe TRBD1 (6 bases). Trimming took 1 base from V and 2 from J, leaving 21 bases between them. The CDR3 runs to 18 residues. The germline V gene encodes CDR1 MGHRA and CDR2 YSYEKL. The chain's CDR3 is CASSQGLMGTHLPYEQYF. DNA of the CDR3: TGCGCCAGCAGCCAAGGGTTAATGGGGACACACCTTCCCTACGAGCAGTACTTC.

In the case of this clonotype: Sequence at one end of the junction differs from germline and may be a read error. The CDR3 loop reads CASRQDPGQETQYF. The CDR3 bases are TGCGCCAGCAGGCAAGATCCCGGACAAGAGACCCAGTACTTC. The chain links TRBV4-1 to TRBJ2-5; no firm D call. Germline CDR1 reads MGHRA; CDR2 reads YSYEKL. This CDR3 has 14 amino acids.

The chain recombines TRBV11-2 with TRBJ1-2; the match to TRBD1 covers 9 bases. Trimming removed 5 bases from V and 8 bases from J; junction bases left unmatched: 6. Germline-derived CDR1 and CDR2 are SGHAT and FQNNGV. The length of the CDR3 is 13 residues. CDR3 DNA: TGTGCCAGCAGCCTCGACAGGGGGGCCGGCTACACCTTC. This translates into CASSLDRGAGYTF.

This clonotype was seen many times. The V and J genes are TRBV7-8 and TRBJ2-5; D gene uncertain. V lost 5 bases and J 4 bases, leaving 8 bases between the germline ends. The CDR3 covers 12 residues. CDR1 SGHVS and CDR2 FQNEAQ come from the germline V gene. The CDR3 here is CASSADGETQYF. CDR3 coding DNA: TGTGCCAGCAGCGCGGACGGAGAGACCCAGTACTTC.

The CDR3 region is CASHPGGGTEAFF. As DNA, the CDR3 is TGTGCCAGTCATCCCGGGGGGGGGACTGAAGCTTTCTTT. The genes are TRBV19 and TRBJ1-1; weak D call: TRBD1 (5 bases). This CDR3 contains 13 residues. Germline CDR1 is LNHDA and CDR2 is SQIVND (reference sequence). Trimming removed 8 bases at V and 5 bases at J, with 15 bases between.

The sample holds a few counts of this clonotype. The V gene is TRBV20-1, the J gene TRBJ2-2, with D hard to call. Germline lookup yields CDR1 DFQATT and CDR2 SNEGSKA (reference sequence). Trimming removed 4 bases at V and 3 bases at J, with 9 bases between. This CDR3 is built from 13 residues. The DNA for the CDR3 is TGCAGTGCTACCAGGCTCGACACCGGGGAGCTGTTTTTT. Amino acids: CSATRLDTGELFF.

This clonotype was observed many times. The CDR3 spells CATSATDGRQETQYF. The CDR3, as DNA: TGTGCCACCAGCGCGACTGACGGAAGACAAGAGACCCAGTACTTC. The rearrangement uses TRBV24-1 and TRBJ2-5; D uncertain. Germline loops: CDR1 KGHDR, CDR2 SFDVKD. This CDR3 region has 15 residues. Trimming took off 7 bases at V and 2 bases at J, with 16 bases between the two ends.

This clonotype was seen a handful of times. The chain has TRBV7-9 and TRBJ1-4; D gene unclear. Germline assignment: CDR1 SEHNR and CDR2 FQNEAQ (reference sequence). The V and J ends lost 1 base and 7 bases respectively, with 10 bases between them. CDR3 length: 14 amino acids. CDR3 sequence (DNA): TGTGCCAGCAGCTTAGGCTGGGTAGCTGAAAAACTGTTTTTT. It encodes CASSLGWVAEKLFF.

The gene calls are TRBV4-3 and TRBJ2-7, with D unresolved. The CDR3 contains 15 residues. Between the trimmed V and J ends, which lost 0 bases and 5 bases, there was a span of 14 bases. Germline values: CDR1 LGHNA, CDR2 YSLEER. The CDR3 coding sequence is TGCGCCAGCAGCCAAGATTTTCAACCTTATGACGAGCAGTACTTC. Its protein product is CASSQDFQPYDEQYF.